This section outlines one T cell receptor (beta chain) sequence together with its context. The table came from immunoSEQ multiplex PCR; TCRdb's copy has only in-frame clones and leaves some out. The sample yields hundreds of thousands of clones, just over 85% seen once. Separate from the approximately 700-subject first cohort was the approximately 120-subject validation cohort, to which the donors belonged. V lost 5 bases and J lost 9; bases outside the gene matches: 4. The CDR3 contains 12 residues. CDR1 is SEHNR and CDR2 is FQNEAQ in the germline V gene (reference sequence). These data belong to a study of cytomegalovirus exposure and HLA in healthy donors. Across the study: It was reported in a later analysis that the approximately 110 validation repertoires used the same platform as the roughly 640 first-cohort repertoires.

This chain uses TRBV7-9 with TRBJ2-1, with 7 positions matching TRBD1. Sequencing was done on a sample of PBMCs. This receptor was identified in a woman aged 18-29 years in good health and CMV-seronegative. For the CDR3, the DNA is TGTGCCAGCAGCATGGGGACAGCTGAGCAGTTCTTC. Encoded protein: CASSMGTAEQFF.